Below, 13 T cell receptor beta chains from the same sample are listed, as sequenced in a study of human T cells and chemical hapten exposure. The time point: patch test 2, 6 weeks after DPC sensitization. Sample treatment: therapeutic diphenylcyclopropenone sensitization with weekly scalp DPC. MiXCR was run by TCRdb on the RACE reads, yielding one entry per CDR3 protein. The sample shows around 82,000 distinct CDR3 sequences, less than 8% of them seen only once. The input for sequencing was whole blood, taken in connection with sensitization to the hapten diphenylcyclopropenone (DPC). The receptors here all came from a woman aged 25 to 39 with alopecia areata. Some clones in this sample may be carry-over from other donors' samples.

This clonotype was seen many times. This chain connects TRBV10-1 to TRBJ2-7; perhaps D is TRBD1 or TRBD2 (6 bases each). CDR1 is WNHNN and CDR2 is SYGVQD in the germline V gene (reference sequence). The CDR3 contains 17 residues. Deletions cut 5 bases from V and 7 bases from J, with 27 bases between. CDR3: CASSNSMWGAPSKEQYF. DNA of the CDR3: TGCGCCAGCAGTAATTCCATGTGGGGGGCCCCGTCGAAGGAGCAGTACTTC.

This clonotype was observed at least ten times. The chain links TRBV18 to TRBJ1-1, with D possibly being TRBD1 (6 bases). CDR1 and CDR2 (germline): KGHSH, LQKENI. The CDR3 has 14 residues. V was cut by 4 bases and J by 7 bases, with 16 bases left in between. This CDR3 reads CASSLGGGADEAFF. CDR3 sequence (DNA): TGTGCCAGCTCACTCGGTGGGGGCGCGGATGAAGCTTTCTTT. Looking up the rest from reference TRBV18 and TRBJ1-1 gives the full variable domain: NAGVMQNPRHLVRRRGQEARLRCSPMKGHSHVYWYRQLPEEGLKFMVYLQKENIIDESGMPKERFSAEFPKEGPSILRIQQVVRGDSAAYFCASSLGGGADEAFFGQGTRLTVV.

This clonotype was counted ten times or more. The chain employs TRBV12-3 or TRBV12-4 and TRBJ2-2, with D possibly matching TRBD2 (7 bases). The CDR3 consists of 17 residues. V was cut by 6 bases and J by 0 bases, with 17 bases left in between. CDR3 nucleotides: TGTGCCAGCAGGGGACGTGCGGGGGCTTCGAACACCGGGGAGCTGTTTTTT. This sequence encodes CASRGRAGASNTGELFF.

This clonotype has at least ten counts. The chain joins TRBV12-3 or TRBV12-4 to TRBJ2-1; possible D gene TRBD1, 6 bases. V dropped 6 bases and J dropped 10 bases, with 10 bases sitting between them. This CDR3 contains 11 residues. The CDR3 DNA sequence: TGTGCCAGCAGCTCCGACAGGGAGCAGTTCTTC. Protein sequence: CASSSDREQFF.

This clonotype has only a few counts. This sequence joins TRBV6-2 or TRBV6-3 and TRBJ1-5, with D possibly being TRBD1 (6 bases). From germline, CDR1 is MNHEY and CDR2 SVGEGT. V lost 0 bases and J 6 bases, leaving 15 bases between the germline ends. The CDR3 length is 16 residues. CDR3 sequence: CASSYSPRDTGQPQHF. The CDR3 region has the DNA TGTGCCAGCAGTTACTCGCCACGGGACACAGGTCAGCCCCAGCATTTT.

The chain joins TRBV7-9 to TRBJ1-6, with D possibly matching TRBD1 (5 bases). Trimming stripped 5 bases from V and 5 bases from J, with 13 bases between. There are 15 residues in the CDR3. Germline lookup yields CDR1 SEHNR and CDR2 FQNEAQ (reference sequence). The CDR3 DNA reads as TGTGCCAGCAGCCCGACAGTCATCCATAATTCACCCCTCCACTTT. Amino acid sequence: CASSPTVIHNSPLHF. Variable domain in full (rest from reference TRBV7-9 and TRBJ1-6): DTGVSQNPRHKITKRGQNVTFRCDPISEHNRLYWYRQTLGQGPEFLTYFQNEAQLEKSRLLSDRFSAERPKGSFSTLEIQRTEQGDSAMYLCASSPTVIHNSPLHFGNGTRLTVT.

This chain uses TRBV20-1 with TRBJ1-5; TRBD1 aligns across 9 bases. The CDR3 totals 13 residues. Germline-derived CDR1 and CDR2 are DFQATT and SNEGSKA (reference sequence). J was trimmed by 6 bases and V by 5 bases; bases with no gene match: 5. In nucleotides, the CDR3 is TGCAGTGCTTATACAGGGGGCTCTCAGCCCCAGCATTTT. Its protein product is CSAYTGGSQPQHF.

This clonotype has ten or more counts. This chain connects TRBV7-9 to TRBJ2-7, with 11 bases lining up with TRBD1. V trimming: 5 bases; J trimming: 1 base; junction bases outside the gene matches: 7. CDR3 length: 16 amino acids. Germline values: CDR1 SEHNR, CDR2 FQNEAQ (reference sequence). The CDR3 reads CASSTRTGGTSYEQYF. The CDR3 region has the DNA TGTGCCAGCAGCACCAGGACAGGGGGCACGTCCTACGAGCAGTACTTC.

CDR3 in DNA: TGTGCCAGCAGTGACAGGGGGAATTTCGCTGAAGCTTTCTTT. Translation: CASSDRGNFAEAFF. The rearrangement joins TRBV6-1 to TRBJ1-1; 7 bases align to TRBD1. Germline trimming cut 3 bases from V and 6 bases from J; bases unmatched to any gene: 7. CDR1 and CDR2 (germline): MNHNS, SASEGT. The CDR3 is 14 residues long.

This clonotype was detected ten times or more. This chain joins TRBV27 and TRBJ1-6; D remains ambiguous. The length of the CDR3 is 14 residues. The germline V and J ends were trimmed by 5 bases and 7 bases, with 12 bases remaining between them. Germline V gene lookup returns CDR1 MNHEY and CDR2 SMNVEV (reference sequence). The CDR3 DNA reads as TGTGCCAGCAGTCTCGTGGACCTAAATTCACCCCTCCACTTT. This sequence encodes CASSLVDLNSPLHF.

This clonotype was detected ten times or more. The chain is built from TRBV5-5 and TRBJ1-1; no definite D call. Trimming removed 2 bases from V and 3 bases from J, with 17 bases in between. CDR3 length: 16 amino acids. Germline CDR1 and CDR2: SGHKS and YYEKEE (reference sequence). The CDR3 nucleotides are TGTGCCAGCAGCTTTGGGTCCGGCTCACGGGACACTGAAGCTTTCTTT. It translates to CASSFGSGSRDTEAFF.

The J gene is TRBJ1-1, the V gene TRBV7-2; D perhaps matches TRBD1 (6 bases). In germline, CDR1 is SGHTA, CDR2 FQGNSA. The CDR3 totals 14 residues. Trimming pared 4 bases from V and 2 bases from J, leaving 11 bases between. CDR3 region: CASSSGGSNTEAFF. The CDR3 coding sequence is TGTGCCAGCAGCTCCGGGGGCAGCAACACTGAAGCTTTCTTT.

This clonotype was recorded at least ten times. This rearrangement joins TRBV30 to TRBJ2-7, with 8 bases lining up with TRBD1. The germline V gene has CDR1 GTSNPN and CDR2 SVGIG (reference sequence). CDR3 length equals 15 residues. Losses at the gene ends were 2 bases for V and 3 bases for J; bases not matched to a gene: 9. CDR3 protein: CAWSPRTGQIYEQYF. The CDR3 region has the DNA TGTGCCTGGAGTCCTCGGACAGGGCAAATCTACGAGCAGTACTTC.